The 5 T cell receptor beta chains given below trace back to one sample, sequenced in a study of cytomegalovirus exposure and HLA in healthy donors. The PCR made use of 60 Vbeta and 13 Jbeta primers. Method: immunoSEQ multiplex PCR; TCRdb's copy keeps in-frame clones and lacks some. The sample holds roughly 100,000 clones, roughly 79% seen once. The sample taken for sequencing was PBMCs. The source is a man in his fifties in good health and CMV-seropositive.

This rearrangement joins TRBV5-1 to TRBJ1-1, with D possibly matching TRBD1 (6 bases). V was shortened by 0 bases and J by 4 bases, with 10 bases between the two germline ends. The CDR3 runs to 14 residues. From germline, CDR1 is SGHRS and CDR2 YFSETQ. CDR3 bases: TGCGCCAGCAGCTTGGTTCAGGGGCGCACTGAAGCTTTCTTT. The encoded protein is CASSLVQGRTEAFF.

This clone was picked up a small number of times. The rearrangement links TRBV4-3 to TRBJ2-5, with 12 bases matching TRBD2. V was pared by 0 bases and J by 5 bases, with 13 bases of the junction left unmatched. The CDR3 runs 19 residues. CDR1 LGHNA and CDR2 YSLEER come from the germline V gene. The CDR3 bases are TGCGCCAGCAGCCAAGAAAAGGGGCTAGCGGGAGGGCCTTGGGAGACCCAGTACTTC. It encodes CASSQEKGLAGGPWETQYF.

The CDR3 is CASSQDRGNTEAFF. The CDR3 coding sequence is TGTGCCAGCAGCCAAGATCGCGGTAACACTGAAGCTTTCTTT. This chain uses TRBV4-2 with TRBJ1-1; D remains ambiguous. The CDR3 consists of 14 residues. V was shortened by 0 bases and J by 2 bases, with 7 bases between the two germline ends. Germline V gene sequence: CDR1 LGHNA, CDR2 YNFKEQ.

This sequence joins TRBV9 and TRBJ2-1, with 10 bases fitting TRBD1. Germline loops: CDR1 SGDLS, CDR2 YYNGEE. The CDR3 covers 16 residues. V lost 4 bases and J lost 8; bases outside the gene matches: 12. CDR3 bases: TGTGCCAGCAGCCCAAGGGACAGGGGACGAGTGGATGAGCAGTTCTTC. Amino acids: CASSPRDRGRVDEQFF.

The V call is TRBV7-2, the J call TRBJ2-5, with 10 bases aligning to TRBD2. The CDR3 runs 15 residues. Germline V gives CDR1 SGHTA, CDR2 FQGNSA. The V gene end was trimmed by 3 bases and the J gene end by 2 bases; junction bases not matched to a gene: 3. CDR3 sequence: CASSLSLAGQETQYF. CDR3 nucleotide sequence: TGTGCCAGCAGCTTGTCACTAGCGGGGCAAGAGACCCAGTACTTC. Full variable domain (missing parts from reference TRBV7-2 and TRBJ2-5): GAGVSQSPSNKVTEKGKDVELRCDPISGHTALYWYRQSLGQGLEFLIYFQGNSAPDKSGLPSDRFSAERTGGSVSTLTIQRTQQEDSAVYLCASSLSLAGQETQYFGPGTRLLVL.